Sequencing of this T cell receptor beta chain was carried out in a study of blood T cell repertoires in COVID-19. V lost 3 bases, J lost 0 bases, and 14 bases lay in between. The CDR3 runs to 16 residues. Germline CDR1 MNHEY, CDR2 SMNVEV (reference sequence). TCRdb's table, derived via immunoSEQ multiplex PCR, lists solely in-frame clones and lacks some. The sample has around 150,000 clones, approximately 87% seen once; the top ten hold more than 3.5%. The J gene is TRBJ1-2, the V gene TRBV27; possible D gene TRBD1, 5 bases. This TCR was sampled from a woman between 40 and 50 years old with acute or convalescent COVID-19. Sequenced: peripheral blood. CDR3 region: CASSLGHGITNYGYTF. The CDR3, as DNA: TGTGCCAGCAGTTTGGGGCACGGCATTACTAACTATGGCTACACCTTC.